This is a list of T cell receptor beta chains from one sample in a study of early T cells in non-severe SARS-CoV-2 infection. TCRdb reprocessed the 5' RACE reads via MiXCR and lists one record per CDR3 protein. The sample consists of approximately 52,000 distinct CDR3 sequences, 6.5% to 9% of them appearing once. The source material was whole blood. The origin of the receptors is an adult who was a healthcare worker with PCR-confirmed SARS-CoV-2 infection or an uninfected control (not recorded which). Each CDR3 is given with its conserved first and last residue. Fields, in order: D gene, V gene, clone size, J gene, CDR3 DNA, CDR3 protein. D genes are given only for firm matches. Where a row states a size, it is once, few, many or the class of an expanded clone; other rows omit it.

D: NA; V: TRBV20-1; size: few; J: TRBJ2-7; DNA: TGCAGTGCTAGGTTCGGGACAACTTACGAGCAGTACTTC; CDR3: CSARFGTTYEQYF
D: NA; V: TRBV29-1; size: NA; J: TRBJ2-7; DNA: TGCAGCGTTGTCGGCGGCTCCTACGAGCAGTACTTC; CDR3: CSVVGGSYEQYF
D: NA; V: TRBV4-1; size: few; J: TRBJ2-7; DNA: TGCGCCAGCAGACAGATGGTGGCCGGGACCTATCCGTACGAGCAGTACTTC; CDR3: CASRQMVAGTYPYEQYF
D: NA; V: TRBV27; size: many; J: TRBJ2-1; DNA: TGTGCCAGCAGTTCCATCTTCGGGGAAAGCGATGAGCAGTTCTTC; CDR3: CASSSIFGESDEQFF
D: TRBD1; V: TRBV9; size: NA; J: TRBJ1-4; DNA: TGTGCCAGCAGCGTAGAGGGGACAGGACTAGAAAAACTGTTTTTT; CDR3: CASSVEGTGLEKLFF
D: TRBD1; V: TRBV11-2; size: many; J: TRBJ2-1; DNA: TGTGCCAGCAGCACCCGACAGGGTAGAAATGAGCAGTTCTTC; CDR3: CASSTRQGRNEQFF
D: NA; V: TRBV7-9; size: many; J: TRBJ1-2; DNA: TGTGCCAGCAGCCCCCTTTGGGAGGGAGATGGCTACACCTTC; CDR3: CASSPLWEGDGYTF
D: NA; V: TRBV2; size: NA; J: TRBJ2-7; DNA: TGTGCCAGCATGACCGGGCCCCTCTCCTACGAGCAGTACTTC; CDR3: CASMTGPLSYEQYF
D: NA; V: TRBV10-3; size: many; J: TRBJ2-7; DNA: TGTGCCATCAGTCGGGGCGAAGGGGGCTACGAGCAGTACTTC; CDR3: CAISRGEGGYEQYF
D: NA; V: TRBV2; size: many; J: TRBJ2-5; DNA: TGTGCCAGCAGTGAAATTGGGGCAGATCAAGAGACCCAGTACTTC; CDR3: CASSEIGADQETQYF
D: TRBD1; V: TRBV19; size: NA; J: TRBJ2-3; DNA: TGTGCCAGTAGTATAGATTCCCTCGGACAGGGAAAAACAGATACGCAGTATTTT; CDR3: CASSIDSLGQGKTDTQYF
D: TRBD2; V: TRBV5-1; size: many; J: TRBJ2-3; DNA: TGCGCCAGCAGCGCCCGGACTAGTGGCACAGATACGCAGTATTTT; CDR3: CASSARTSGTDTQYF
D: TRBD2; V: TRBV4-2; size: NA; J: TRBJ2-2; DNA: TGTGCCAGCAGCCATCCGGGACTAGCGGGGGGGAACACCGGGGAGCTGTTTTTT; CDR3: CASSHPGLAGGNTGELFF
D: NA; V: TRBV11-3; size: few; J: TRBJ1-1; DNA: TGTGCCAGCAGCTTAGATGGACGGCTCACTGAAGCTTTCTTT; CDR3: CASSLDGRLTEAFF
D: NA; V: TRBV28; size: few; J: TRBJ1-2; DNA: TGTGCCAGCAGTTTATCCGGCCTCCCAGGCTATGGCTACACCTTC; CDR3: CASSLSGLPGYGYTF
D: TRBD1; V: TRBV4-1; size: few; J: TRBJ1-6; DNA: TGCGCCAGCAGCCAAGAAGACAGGGGGCCTTCACCCCTCCACTTT; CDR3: CASSQEDRGPSPLHF
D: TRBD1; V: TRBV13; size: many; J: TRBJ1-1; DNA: TGTGCCAGCAGCATAGACAGGGTCGGATTGAAGAACACTGAAGCTTTCTTT; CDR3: CASSIDRVGLKNTEAFF
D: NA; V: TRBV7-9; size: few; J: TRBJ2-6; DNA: TGTGCCAGCAGCTTATATGGTGCCAACGTCCTGACTTTC; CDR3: CASSLYGANVLTF
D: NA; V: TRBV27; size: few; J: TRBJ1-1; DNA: TGTGCCAGCAGTTTAGGATCCGCCCTTGAAGCTTTCTTT; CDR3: CASSLGSALEAFF
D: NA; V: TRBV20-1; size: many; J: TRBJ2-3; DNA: TGCAGTGCCTCCGAAGGCACAGATACGCAGTATTTT; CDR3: CSASEGTDTQYF
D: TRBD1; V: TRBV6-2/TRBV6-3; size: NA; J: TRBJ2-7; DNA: TGTGCCAGCAGTATCACAGGGGGAACCTACGAGCAGTACTTC; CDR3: CASSITGGTYEQYF
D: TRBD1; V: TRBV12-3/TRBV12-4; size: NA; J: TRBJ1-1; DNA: TGTGCCAGCAGCTTACCCACGAACAGGGGGAGGACTGAAGCTTTCTTT; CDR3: CASSLPTNRGRTEAFF
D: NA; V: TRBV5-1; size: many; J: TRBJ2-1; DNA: TGCGCCAGCAGCACTGACTACCCTACAACTGAGCAGTTCTTC; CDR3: CASSTDYPTTEQFF
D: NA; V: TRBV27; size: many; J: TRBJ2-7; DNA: TGTGCCAGCAGTTCTAGCCTCGCCTTCGAGCAGTACTTC; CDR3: CASSSSLAFEQYF
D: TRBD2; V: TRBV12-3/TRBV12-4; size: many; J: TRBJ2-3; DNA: TGTGCCAGCAGTTTATCAAGCGGGGGGCGGGAGCAGTATTTT; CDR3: CASSLSSGGREQYF
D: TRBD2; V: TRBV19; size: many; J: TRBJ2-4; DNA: TGTGCCAGTAGTCTCTTGACTAGCGGGGGCCTCAAAAACATTCAGTACTTC; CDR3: CASSLLTSGGLKNIQYF
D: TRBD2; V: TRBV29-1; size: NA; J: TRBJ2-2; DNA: TGCAGCGTCGACCTAGCGGGAGCCGGGGAGCTGTTTTTT; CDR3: CSVDLAGAGELFF
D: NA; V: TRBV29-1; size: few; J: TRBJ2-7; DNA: TGCAGCGTTGAAGATCTAAGACACCCCTACGAGCAGTACTTC; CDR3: CSVEDLRHPYEQYF
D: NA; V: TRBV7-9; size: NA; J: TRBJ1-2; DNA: TGTGCCAGCAGCTTAGTAGGAAGTGCTAACTATGGCTACACCTTC; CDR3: CASSLVGSANYGYTF
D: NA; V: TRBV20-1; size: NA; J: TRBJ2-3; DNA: TGCAGTGCTGCCCGACTTGGTTACACAGATACGCAGTATTTT; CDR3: CSAARLGYTDTQYF
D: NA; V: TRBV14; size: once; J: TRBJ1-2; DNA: TGTGCCAGCAGCCAAGCGGGGGCCAGTGGCTACACCTTC; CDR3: CASSQAGASGYTF
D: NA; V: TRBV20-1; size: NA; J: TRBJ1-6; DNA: TGCAGTGTTAGGACATGGGGCTCCTATAATTCACCCCTCCACTTT; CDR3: CSVRTWGSYNSPLHF
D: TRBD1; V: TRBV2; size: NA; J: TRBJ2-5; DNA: TGTGCCAGCAGTGAGGGACAGCCCGAGACCCAGTACTTC; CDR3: CASSEGQPETQYF
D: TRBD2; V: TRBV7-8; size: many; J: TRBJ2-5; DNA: TGTGCCAGCACCATACGGACTAGCGGATCTCAAGAGACCCAGTACTTC; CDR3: CASTIRTSGSQETQYF
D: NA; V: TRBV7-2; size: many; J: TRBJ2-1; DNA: TGTGCCAGCAGCCTCACGTATAGCTCCTACAATGAGCAGTTCTTC; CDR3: CASSLTYSSYNEQFF
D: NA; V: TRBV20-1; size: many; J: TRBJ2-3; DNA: TGCAGTGTCCTATCCCGGGATACGCAGTATTTT; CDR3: CSVLSRDTQYF
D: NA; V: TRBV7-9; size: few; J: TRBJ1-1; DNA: TGTGCCAGCAGCTTAGGTGGGGCGGGAAACACTGAAGCTTTCTTT; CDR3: CASSLGGAGNTEAFF
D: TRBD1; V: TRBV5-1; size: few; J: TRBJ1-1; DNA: TGCGCCAGCAGCTTGGAGGGGACAGGGGGCAGCGGCACTGAAGCTTTCTTT; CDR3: CASSLEGTGGSGTEAFF
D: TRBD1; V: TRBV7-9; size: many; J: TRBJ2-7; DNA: TGTGCCAGCAGCTCACAGGGGCGGCACGAGCAGTACTTC; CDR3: CASSSQGRHEQYF
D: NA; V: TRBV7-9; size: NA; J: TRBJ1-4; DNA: TGTGCCAGCAGCTTAGGGGGGTGGTCGCTCAATGAAAAACTGTTTTTT; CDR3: CASSLGGWSLNEKLFF
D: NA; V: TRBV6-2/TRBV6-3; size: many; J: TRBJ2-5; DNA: TGTGCCAGCAGTTCGCGGAGATTTCAAGAGACCCAGTACTTC; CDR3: CASSSRRFQETQYF
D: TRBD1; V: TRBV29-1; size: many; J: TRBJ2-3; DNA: TGCAGCGCCCCAGGGGGTGAAATCACAGATACGCAGTATTTT; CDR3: CSAPGGEITDTQYF
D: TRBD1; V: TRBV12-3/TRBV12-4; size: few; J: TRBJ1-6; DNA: TGTGCCAGCAGTACAGGGGAATCACCCCTCCACTTT; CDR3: CASSTGESPLHF
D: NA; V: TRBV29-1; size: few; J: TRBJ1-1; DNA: TGCAGCGTTGCTTCGTCCGCGGAGTTCGAAGCTTTCTTT; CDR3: CSVASSAEFEAFF
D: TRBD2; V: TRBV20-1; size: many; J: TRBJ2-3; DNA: TGCAGTGCTAGCCACTCTAGCGGGAGGATTTCTACGCAGTATTTT; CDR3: CSASHSSGRISTQYF
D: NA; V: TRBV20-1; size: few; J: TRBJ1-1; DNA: TGCAGTGCTAGAGGGCAGAGCACTGAAGCTTTCTTT; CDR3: CSARGQSTEAFF
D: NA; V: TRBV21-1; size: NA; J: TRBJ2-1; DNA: TGTGCCAGCAGCAAAGCAACTAGCGGGAAACATGAGCAGTTCTTC; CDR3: CASSKATSGKHEQFF
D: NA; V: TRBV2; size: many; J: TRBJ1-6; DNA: TGTGCCAGCAATGTTAAGGGTCAGAATTCACCCCTCCACTTT; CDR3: CASNVKGQNSPLHF
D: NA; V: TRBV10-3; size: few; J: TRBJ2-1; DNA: TGTGCCATCAGTGAACCCCGAGACAACAATGAGCAGTTCTTC; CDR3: CAISEPRDNNEQFF
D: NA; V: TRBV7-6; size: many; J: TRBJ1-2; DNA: TGTGCCAGCAGAAATGTTCCAGAGGACTACACCTTC; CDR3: CASRNVPEDYTF
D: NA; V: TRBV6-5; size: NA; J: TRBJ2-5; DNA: TGTGCCAGCAGTCCGGACAGTGGAGAGACCCAGTACTTC; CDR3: CASSPDSGETQYF
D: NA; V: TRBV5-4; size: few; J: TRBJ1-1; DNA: TGTGCCAGCAGCTTGGACACAACAAACACTGAAGCTTTCTTT; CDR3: CASSLDTTNTEAFF
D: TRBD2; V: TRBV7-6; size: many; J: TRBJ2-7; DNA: TGTGCCAGCAGCCATCCTACTAGCGGGAGCTTTGTAGAGCAGTACTTC; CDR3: CASSHPTSGSFVEQYF
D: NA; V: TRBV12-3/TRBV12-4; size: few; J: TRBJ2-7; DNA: TGTGCCAGCAGTTTTGGGACACCCTACGAGCAGTACTTC; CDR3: CASSFGTPYEQYF
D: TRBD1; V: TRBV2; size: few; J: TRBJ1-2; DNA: TGTGCCAGCAGTGAAGACAGGGGCAACTATGGCTACACCTTC; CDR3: CASSEDRGNYGYTF
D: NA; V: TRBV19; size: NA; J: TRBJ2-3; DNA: TGTGCCAGTAGTGTGCGGGACGGCGAGGTGACGCAGTATTTT; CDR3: CASSVRDGEVTQYF
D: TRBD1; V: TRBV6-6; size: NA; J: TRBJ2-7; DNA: TGTGCCAGCAGTCGGGACAGGGGTAACGAGCAGTACTTC; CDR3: CASSRDRGNEQYF
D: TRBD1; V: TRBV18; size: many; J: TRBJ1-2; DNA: TGTGCCAGCAGCGGACAGGGTGACTATGGCTACACCTTC; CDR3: CASSGQGDYGYTF
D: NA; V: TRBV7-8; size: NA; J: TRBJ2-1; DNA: TGTGCCAGCAGCCCCGCGGGAGGGACAGGGATGGGCTACAATGAGCAGTTCTTC; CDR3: CASSPAGGTGMGYNEQFF
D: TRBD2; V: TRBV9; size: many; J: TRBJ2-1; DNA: TGTGCCAGCAGCGTAGGACTAGCGGTGAACAATGAGCAGTTCTTC; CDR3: CASSVGLAVNNEQFF